Sequencing of this T cell receptor (beta chain) was carried out in a study of blood T cell repertoires in COVID-19. Study-wide context: Samples taken during acute and convalescent COVID-19 were collected in the United States, Italy and Spain.

As originally analysed: Reference gene primer amplification in the assay estimated nucleated cell counts. Repertoires were generated with immunoSEQ multiplex PCR, while TCRdb's copy carries only in-frame clones and drops some. The V and J calls and clone size were taken over from that table, and D and trimming were inferred from the DNA. The sample carries some 210,000 clones, approximately 91% recorded once. V dropped 1 base and J dropped 7; count of bases not matched to a gene: 14. The CDR3 is made up of 18 amino acids. Germline values: CDR1 MNHEY, CDR2 SMNVEV (reference sequence). The J gene is TRBJ1-3, the V gene TRBV27; TRBD1 agrees at 9 bases. Specimen: peripheral blood. This clonotype was obtained from a man in his fifties or sixties who had recovered from COVID-19. The CDR3 DNA reads as TGTGCCAGCAGTTTATACGGACCGGACAGGGGACGGAGTAACACCATATATTTT. Translation: CASSLYGPDRGRSNTIYF.